This T cell receptor (beta chain) was obtained from a study of blood T cell repertoires in COVID-19. Turning to the study itself: Spain, Italy and the United States supplied samples that represented acute and convalescent COVID-19. In each case, the material was cDNA or gDNA derived from T cells, B-cell-depleted T cells, or PBMCs.

Authors' processing steps: Reference gene primers were amplified, and this amplification served to estimate nucleated cell counts. Sequenced by immunoSEQ multiplex PCR; TCRdb stores in-frame clones only, minus some. The D gene and trimming were derived from the DNA, and the V and J assignments and clone size from that table. There are approximately 430,000 clones in the sample; roughly 90% occur only once, and over 1.1% lies in the top ten. The trim removed 3 bases at V and 4 bases at J, leaving 4 bases unmatched. This CDR3 spans 13 amino acids. The V gene's germline CDR1 is DFQATT and CDR2 SNEGSKA (reference sequence).

Sample: peripheral blood. This clonotype was sampled from a woman in her thirties with active or convalescent COVID-19. The rearrangement uses TRBV20-1 and TRBJ2-5; 8 bases agree with TRBD2. CDR3 protein: CSASSGGVETQYF. In DNA, the CDR3 is TGCAGTGCTAGTTCCGGGGGGGTAGAGACCCAGTACTTC.